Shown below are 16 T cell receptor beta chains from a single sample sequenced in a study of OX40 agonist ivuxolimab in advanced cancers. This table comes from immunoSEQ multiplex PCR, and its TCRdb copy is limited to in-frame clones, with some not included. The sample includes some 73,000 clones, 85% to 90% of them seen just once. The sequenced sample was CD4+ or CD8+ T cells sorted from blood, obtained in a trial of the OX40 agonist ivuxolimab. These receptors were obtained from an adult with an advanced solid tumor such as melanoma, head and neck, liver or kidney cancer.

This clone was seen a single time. CDR3 DNA sequence: TGTGCCAGCAGTGTCGGCCGCTCCTACGAGCAGTACTTC. Its translation is CASSVGRSYEQYF. The chain links TRBV2 to TRBJ2-7; no firm D call. CDR1 and CDR2 from the germline V gene are SNHLY and FYNNEI. This CDR3 has 13 residues. The V and J ends lost 4 bases and 0 bases respectively, with 7 bases between them.

As DNA, the CDR3 is TGTGCCATCAGTGAGTCTCGCGGACAAGAGACCCAGTACTTC. Its protein product is CAISESRGQETQYF. The rearrangement links TRBV10-3 to TRBJ2-5; D is unclear. Germline values: CDR1 ENHRY, CDR2 SYGVKD. The CDR3 has 14 amino acids. V was trimmed by 0 bases and J by 2 bases, leaving 7 bases between them.

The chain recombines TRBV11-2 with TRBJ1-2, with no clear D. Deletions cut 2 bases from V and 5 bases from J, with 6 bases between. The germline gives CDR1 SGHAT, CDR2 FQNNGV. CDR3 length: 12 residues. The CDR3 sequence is CASSLQNYGYTF. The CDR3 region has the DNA TGTGCCAGCAGCTTACAAAATTATGGCTACACCTTC.

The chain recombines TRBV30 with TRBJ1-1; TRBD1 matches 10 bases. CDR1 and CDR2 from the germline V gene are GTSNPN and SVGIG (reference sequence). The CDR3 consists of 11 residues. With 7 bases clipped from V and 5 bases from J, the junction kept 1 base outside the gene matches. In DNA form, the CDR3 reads TGTGCCTTGGACAGGGGGACTGAAGCTTTCTTT. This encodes CALDRGTEAFF.

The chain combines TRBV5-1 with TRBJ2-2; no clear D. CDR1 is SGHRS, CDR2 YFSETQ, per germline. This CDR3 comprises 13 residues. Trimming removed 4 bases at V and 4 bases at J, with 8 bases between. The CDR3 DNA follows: TGCGCCAGCAGCCTCGGACCCACCGGGGAGCTGTTTTTT. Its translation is CASSLGPTGELFF.

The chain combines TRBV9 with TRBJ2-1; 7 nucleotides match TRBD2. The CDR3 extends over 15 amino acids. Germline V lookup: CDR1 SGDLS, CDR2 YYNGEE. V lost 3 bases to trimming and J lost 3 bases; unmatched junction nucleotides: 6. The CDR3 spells CASSAPGGGYNEQFF. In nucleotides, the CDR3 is TGTGCCAGCAGCGCCCCAGGCGGGGGCTACAATGAGCAGTTCTTC.

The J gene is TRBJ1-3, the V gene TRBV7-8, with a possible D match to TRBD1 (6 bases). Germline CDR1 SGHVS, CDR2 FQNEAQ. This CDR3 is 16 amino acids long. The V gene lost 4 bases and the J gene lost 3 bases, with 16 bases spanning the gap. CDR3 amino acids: CASSWDTAVRGNTIYF. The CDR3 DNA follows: TGTGCCAGCAGCTGGGACACGGCCGTTCGTGGAAACACCATATATTTT.

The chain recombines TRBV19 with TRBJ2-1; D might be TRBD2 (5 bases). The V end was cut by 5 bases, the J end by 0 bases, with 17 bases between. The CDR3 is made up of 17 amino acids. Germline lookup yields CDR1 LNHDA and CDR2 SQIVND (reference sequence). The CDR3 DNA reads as TGTGCCAGTAGTTTCATATTTAGCGCTAGCTCCTACAATGAGCAGTTCTTC. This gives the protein CASSFIFSASSYNEQFF. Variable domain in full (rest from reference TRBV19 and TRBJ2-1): DGGITQSPKYLFRKEGQNVTLSCEQNLNHDAMYWYRQDPGQGLRLIYYSQIVNDFQKGDIAEGYSVSREKKESFPLTVTSAQKNPTAFYLCASSFIFSASSYNEQFFGPGTRLTVL.

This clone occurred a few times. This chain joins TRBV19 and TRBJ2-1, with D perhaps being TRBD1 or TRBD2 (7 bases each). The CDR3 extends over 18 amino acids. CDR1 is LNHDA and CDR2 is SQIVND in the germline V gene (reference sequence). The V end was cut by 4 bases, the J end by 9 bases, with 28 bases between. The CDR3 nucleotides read TGTGCCAGTAGTACCAACCCCTGGACCGCAGGGGGGGAGGCTGAGCAGTTCTTC. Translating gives CASSTNPWTAGGEAEQFF.

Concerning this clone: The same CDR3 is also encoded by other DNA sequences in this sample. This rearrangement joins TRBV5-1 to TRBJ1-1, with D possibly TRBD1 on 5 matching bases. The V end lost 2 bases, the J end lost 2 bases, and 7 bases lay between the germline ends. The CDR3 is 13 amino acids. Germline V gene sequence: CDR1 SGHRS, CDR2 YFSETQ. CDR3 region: CASSFRENTEAFF. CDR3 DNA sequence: TGCGCCAGCAGCTTCAGGGAAAACACTGAAGCTTTCTTT.

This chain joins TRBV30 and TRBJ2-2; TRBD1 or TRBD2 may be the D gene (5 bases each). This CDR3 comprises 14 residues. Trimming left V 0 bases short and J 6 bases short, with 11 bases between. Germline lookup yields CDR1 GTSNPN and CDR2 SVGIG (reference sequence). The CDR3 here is CAWSVNLGAGELFF. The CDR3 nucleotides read TGTGCCTGGAGTGTAAATTTGGGGGCCGGGGAGCTGTTTTTT.

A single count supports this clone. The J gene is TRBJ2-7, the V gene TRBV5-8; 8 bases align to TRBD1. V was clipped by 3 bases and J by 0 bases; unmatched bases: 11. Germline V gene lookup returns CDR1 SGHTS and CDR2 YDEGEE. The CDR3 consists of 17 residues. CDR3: CASSSRPQGAGSYEQYF. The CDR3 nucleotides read TGTGCCAGCAGCTCCCGCCCGCAGGGGGCGGGCTCCTACGAGCAGTACTTC. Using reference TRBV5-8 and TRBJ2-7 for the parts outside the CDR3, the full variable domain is EAGVTQSPTHLIKTRGQQATLRCSPISGHTSVYWYQQALGLGLQFLLWYDEGEERNRGNFPPRFSGRQFPNYSSELNVNALELEDSALYLCASSSRPQGAGSYEQYFGPGTRLTVT.

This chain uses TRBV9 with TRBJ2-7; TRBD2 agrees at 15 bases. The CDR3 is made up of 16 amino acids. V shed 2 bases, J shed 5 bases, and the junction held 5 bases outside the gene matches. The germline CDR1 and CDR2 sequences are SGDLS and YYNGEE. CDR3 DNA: TGTGCCAGCAGCGTCGGGACTAGCGGGAGGTTCGACGAGCAGTACTTC. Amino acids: CASSVGTSGRFDEQYF.

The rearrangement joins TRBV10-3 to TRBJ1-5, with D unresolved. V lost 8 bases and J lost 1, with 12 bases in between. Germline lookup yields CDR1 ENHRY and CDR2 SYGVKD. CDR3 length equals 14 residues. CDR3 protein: CAIGTDQSNQPQHF. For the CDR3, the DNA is TGTGCCATCGGAACTGATCAGAGCAATCAGCCCCAGCATTTT.

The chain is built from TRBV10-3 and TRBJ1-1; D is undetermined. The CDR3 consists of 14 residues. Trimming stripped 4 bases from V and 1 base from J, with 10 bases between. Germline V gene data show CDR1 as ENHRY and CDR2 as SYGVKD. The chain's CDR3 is CAISGMETNTEAFF. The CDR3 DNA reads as TGTGCCATCAGTGGTATGGAGACGAACACTGAAGCTTTCTTT.

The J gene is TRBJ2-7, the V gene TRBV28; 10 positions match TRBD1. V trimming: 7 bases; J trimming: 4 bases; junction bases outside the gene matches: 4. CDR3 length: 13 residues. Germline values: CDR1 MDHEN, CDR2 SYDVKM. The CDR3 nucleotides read TGTGCCAGCACCCGGGACAGGGGTTACGAGCAGTACTTC. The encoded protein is CASTRDRGYEQYF.